This T cell receptor (beta chain) was captured in a study of blood T cell repertoires in COVID-19. The wider study: Researchers got acute and convalescent COVID-19 samples from the United States, Italy and Spain. Sources were T cells, B-cell-depleted T cells, or PBMCs; the material itself was cDNA or gDNA.

Individuals aged roughly 18 to 95 years were recruited from 24 US areas. Cohort allocation depended upon clinical history that participants reported. The CDR3 is 20 residues long. The germline CDR1 and CDR2 sequences are SGHRS and YFSETQ. The V gene lost 2 bases and the J gene lost 4 bases, with 31 bases spanning the gap. TCRdb keeps only in-frame clones here, not all; method: immunoSEQ multiplex PCR. The table records about 250,000 clones, 65% to 90% of them present only once. V gene TRBV5-1 combines with J gene TRBJ2-7; possibly TRBD2 for D (7 bases). The sequencing sample was made of PBMCs or T cells enriched from blood (not recorded which). This sequence originates from a middle-aged man who had recovered from COVID-19. This chain's CDR3 is CASSFGGRFVREESAYEQYF. CDR3 bases: TGCGCCAGCAGCTTTGGGGGGCGTTTCGTCCGGGAGGAATCAGCGTACGAGCAGTACTTC.